The clone carrying this TCR beta chain was picked up many times. No antigen is known for it. The authors made TCR cDNA by 5'RACE template switching, adding a universal primer site and UMIs. TCRdb re-called the 5' RACE reads with MiXCR, one entry per CDR3 protein. The repertoire consists of fewer than 350,000 distinct CDR3 sequences, with 3% to 4.5% occurring once and the leading ten covering around 22%. This sample was taken from a study of T cells after yellow fever vaccination. Whole-study results and caveats: Abundant contaminating clonotypes from the bulk population could appear in FACS-sorted repertoires.

Trimming took 0 bases from V and 15 from J; bases not matched to a gene: 8. This CDR3 is 13 amino acids long. Germline V gene lookup returns CDR1 SGHTA and CDR2 FQGNSA. The receptor's source is a man between 18 and 35 years old who received the YFV17D yellow fever vaccine. The sequenced sample was PBMCs, obtained on the day of the yellow fever booster vaccination. The chain joins TRBV7-2 to TRBJ2-1; 7 bases line up with TRBD1. The CDR3 DNA reads as TGTGCCAGCAGCTTAGCGCGTACAGGGGCCCCGTTCTTC. Amino acid sequence: CASSLARTGAPFF. The full variable domain, completed using reference TRBV7-2 and TRBJ2-1, is GAGVSQSPSNKVTEKGKDVELRCDPISGHTALYWYRQSLGQGLEFLIYFQGNSAPDKSGLPSDRFSAERTGGSVSTLTIQRTQQEDSAVYLCASSLARTGAPFFGPGTRLTVL.